The 6 T cell receptor beta chains reported below all come from one sample, sequenced in a study of post-analysis software for immune sequencing data. The TCR beta cDNA libraries carried unique molecular identifiers. TCRdb re-derived calls from the PCR reads in MiXCR, one entry per CDR3 protein. The repertoire holds 150,000 to 200,000 distinct CDR3 sequences, with about 32% as singletons. Whole-study findings and limits: Compared with controls, patients had more of about 5 TRBV segments, including TRBV5-6, TRBV5-1 and TRBV20-1.

These TCRs' antigens remain unknown. The sample comprised blood. These receptors were taken from a girl between 5 and 17 years old with multiple sclerosis.

V is TRBV5-1 and J is TRBJ2-1; no clear D. The CDR3 contains 13 residues. Germline values: CDR1 SGHRS, CDR2 YFSETQ. Trimming removed 0 bases at V and 9 bases at J, with 10 bases between. The DNA for the CDR3 is TGCGCCAGCAGCTTGGATGCGGATAGTGAGCAGTTCTTC. This encodes CASSLDADSEQFF.

This clonotype was picked up one time. This rearrangement joins TRBV7-2 to TRBJ2-7, with 9 nucleotides matching TRBD1. The CDR3 length is 15 residues. With 5 bases clipped from V and 3 bases from J, the junction kept 8 bases outside the gene matches. Germline V gives CDR1 SGHTA, CDR2 FQGNSA. The CDR3 loop is CASSPQPGQGYEQYF. The CDR3 nucleotides are TGTGCCAGCAGCCCACAACCGGGACAGGGCTACGAGCAGTACTTC.

V is TRBV27 and J is TRBJ2-7; the D gene is possibly TRBD2 (6 bases). Deletions cut 11 bases from V and 0 bases from J, with 17 bases between. The germline gives CDR1 MNHEY, CDR2 SMNVEV (reference sequence). The CDR3 has 14 amino acids. This CDR3 reads CAASSGGTSYEQYF. The CDR3 region has the DNA TGTGCCGCCTCCAGCGGCGGGACCTCCTACGAGCAGTACTTC.

This clonotype was recorded a few times. CDR3 bases: TGCAGTGGAACGCCACGGGTCACTGAAGCTTTCTTT. This translates into CSGTPRVTEAFF. This chain links TRBV20-1 with TRBJ1-1; no firm D call. The CDR3 sequence is 12 residues long. The ends were cut back, 7 bases at V and 4 bases at J, with 13 bases in the middle. Germline loops: CDR1 DFQATT, CDR2 SNEGSKA (reference sequence).

Ten or more counts support this clonotype. The chain combines TRBV7-2 with TRBJ2-1; no clear D. Deletions cut 5 bases from V and 1 base from J, with 15 bases between. Germline V gene data show CDR1 as SGHTA and CDR2 as FQGNSA. The CDR3 is 16 residues long. The CDR3 loop reads CASSLSGTRSYNEQFF. CDR3 nucleotide sequence: TGTGCCAGCAGCCTATCAGGAACCCGTTCCTACAATGAGCAGTTCTTC.

This clonotype was seen only a few times. The rearrangement uses TRBV12-3 or TRBV12-4 and TRBJ1-5, with unresolved D. The CDR3 spans 20 residues. The ends were cut back, 3 bases at V and 2 bases at J, with 26 bases in the middle. The CDR3 reads CASSFSRGRYMSPGNQPQHF. The CDR3 nucleotides are TGTGCCAGCAGTTTTTCTCGGGGAAGGTATATGTCTCCCGGCAATCAGCCCCAGCATTTT.